This note documents a single T cell receptor beta chain sequence. Its antigen is unknown. Per germline, CDR1 MNHNS and CDR2 SASEGT. Trimming cost V 0 bases and J 5 bases; bases outside gene matches: 9. This CDR3 contains 16 residues. These data belong to a study of cytomegalovirus exposure and HLA in healthy donors. Study results and limitations: Later analysis associated a missense DCLRE1C variant with TCR beta V- and J-gene trimming. Analysis performed later showed TCR beta chains linked to HLA being more clonally expanded than equally common others. In a later analysis, a genetic analysis reported fewer productive-TCR N-insertions in an Asian-associated ancestry cluster than the cohort average.

Each of the donors was a healthy bone marrow donor. 13 Jbeta primers and 60 Vbeta primers were used for the PCR. Libraries were prepared by immunoSEQ multiplex PCR; TCRdb keeps only in-frame clonotypes and omits some of them. This sample has fewer than 200,000 clones, with approximately 80% found just once. V is TRBV6-1 and J is TRBJ2-7; TRBD1 agrees at 8 bases. Sequenced: PBMCs. The TCR originated in a woman between 18 and 30 years old in good health and CMV-seronegative. For the CDR3, the DNA is TGTGCCAGCAGTGAAGCTACCGGGACAGGCTCGCACGAGCAGTACTTC. This codes for CASSEATGTGSHEQYF.